This entry describes one TCR beta chain. Its target is unknown. This entry comes from a study of shared clonotypes between healthy human individuals. The CDR3 spans 18 residues. The V gene's germline CDR1 is MDHEN and CDR2 SYDVKM. V trimming: 5 bases; J trimming: 0 bases; junction bases outside the gene matches: 10. Notes on the study in general: Generally, naive subsets came out with larger estimated richness than memory subsets. Clonotypes shared by all four sorted-subset donors had higher generation probabilities than non-shared clonotypes.

Measured with immunoSEQ multiplex PCR; TCRdb has only the in-frame clones, and not every one. The sample lists 2 million to 2.5 million clones, 80% to 95% occurring once. The receptor was derived from a man younger than 35 in good health. Some clones in this sample may be carry-over from other donors' samples. This chain joins TRBV28 and TRBJ2-1; 10 bases fit TRBD2. The sample consisted of naive CD4+ T cells from PBMCs. The subset here: CD45RA+ positively selected. CDR3 nucleotides: TGTGCCAGCAGTATCCCGGCCCGACTAGCGGGCTCCTACAATGAGCAGTTCTTC. Protein product: CASSIPARLAGSYNEQFF.